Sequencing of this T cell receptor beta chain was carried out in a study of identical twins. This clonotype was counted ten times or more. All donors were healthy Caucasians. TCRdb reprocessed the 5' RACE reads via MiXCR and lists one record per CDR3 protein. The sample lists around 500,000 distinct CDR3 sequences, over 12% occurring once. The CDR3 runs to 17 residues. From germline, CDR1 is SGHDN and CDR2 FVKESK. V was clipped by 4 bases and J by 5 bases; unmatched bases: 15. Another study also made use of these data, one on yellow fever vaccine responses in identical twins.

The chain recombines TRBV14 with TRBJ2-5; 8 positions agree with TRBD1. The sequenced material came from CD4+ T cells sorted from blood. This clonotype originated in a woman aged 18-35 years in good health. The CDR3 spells CASSLIRAGQGRETQYF. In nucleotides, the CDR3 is TGTGCCAGCAGCCTAATAAGGGCAGGACAGGGCAGGGAGACCCAGTACTTC.